This T cell receptor (beta chain) was retrieved from a study of Ad26.COV2.S vaccination and SARS-CoV-2 variants. General study results and limits: Similar non-spike TCR breadth was seen in vaccine and placebo recipients. The TCR-based breadth and depth measures might underestimate overall T cell responses.

Sequenced by immunoSEQ multiplex PCR; TCRdb stores in-frame clones only, minus some. The sample lists hundreds of thousands of clones; around nine tenths were seen once. Turning to this clone: What it recognizes is unknown.

V lost 5 bases and J lost 7, with 12 bases in between. CDR1 LNHDA and CDR2 SQIVND come from the germline V gene (reference sequence). This CDR3 has 13 amino acids. Regarding treatment: roughly 18 received Ad26.COV2.S at low or high dose, single or two shots; roughly five received placebo; per-sample allocation not given. The investigators took samples on day 63 after the first vaccine or placebo injection. Cohort 1b enrolled adults aged 18-55 years in Boston. The sequencing here drew on peripheral blood, taken in a trial of Ad26.COV2.S vaccine versus placebo. The TCR was taken from a person aged 18-65 years who received the Ad26.COV2.S COVID-19 vaccine or a placebo. The rearrangement links TRBV19 to TRBJ2-1, with D perhaps TRBD1 (7 bases). The CDR3 DNA sequence: TGTGCCAGTAGTCTCCAGGGGGGTAATGAGCAGTTCTTC. Amino acids: CASSLQGGNEQFF.